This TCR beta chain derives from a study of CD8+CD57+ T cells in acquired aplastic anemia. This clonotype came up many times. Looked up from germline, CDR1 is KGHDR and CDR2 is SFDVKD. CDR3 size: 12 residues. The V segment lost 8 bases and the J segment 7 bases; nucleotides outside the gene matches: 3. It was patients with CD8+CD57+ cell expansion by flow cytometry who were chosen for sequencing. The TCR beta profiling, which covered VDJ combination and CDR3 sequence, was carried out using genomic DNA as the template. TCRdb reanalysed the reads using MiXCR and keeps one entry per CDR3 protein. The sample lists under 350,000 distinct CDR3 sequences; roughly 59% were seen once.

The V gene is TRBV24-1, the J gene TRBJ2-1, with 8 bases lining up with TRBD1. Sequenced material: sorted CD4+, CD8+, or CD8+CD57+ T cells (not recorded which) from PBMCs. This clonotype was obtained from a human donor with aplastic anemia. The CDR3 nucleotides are TGTGCCACCAAGGACAGGGCAAATGAGCAGTTCTTC. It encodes CATKDRANEQFF.